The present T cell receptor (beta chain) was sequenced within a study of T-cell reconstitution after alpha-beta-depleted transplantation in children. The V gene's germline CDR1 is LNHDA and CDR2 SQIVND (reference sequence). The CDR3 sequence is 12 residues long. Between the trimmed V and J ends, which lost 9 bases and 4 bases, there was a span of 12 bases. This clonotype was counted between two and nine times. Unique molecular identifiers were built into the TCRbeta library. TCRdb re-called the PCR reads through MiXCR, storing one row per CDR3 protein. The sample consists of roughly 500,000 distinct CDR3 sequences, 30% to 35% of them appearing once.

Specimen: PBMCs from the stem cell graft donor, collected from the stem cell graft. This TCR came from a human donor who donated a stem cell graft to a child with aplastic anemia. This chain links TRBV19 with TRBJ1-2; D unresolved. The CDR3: CASADGFYGYTF. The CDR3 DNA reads TGTGCCAGCGCGGACGGCTTCTATGGCTACACCTTC.